These T cell receptor beta chains were read from a single sample in a study of cytomegalovirus exposure and HLA in healthy donors. Profiled with immunoSEQ multiplex PCR; TCRdb holds only in-frame clones, not every one. The table includes some 88,000 clones, approximately 96% detected once. The sequencing sample was made of PBMCs. These receptors all stem from a man between 18 and 29 years old in good health and CMV-seronegative. CDR3s include the opening cysteine and the closing phenylalanine or tryptophan. The D gene is left open where the match is weak. Only part of the rows carry a size: once, few, many, or a class if the clone is expanded.

>TRBJ1-3|few|TRBV7-8|TRBD1
TGTGCCAGCAGCCCCCGTCCAGGGGGCGACACCATATATTTT
CASSPRPGGDTIYF
>TRBJ1-1|-|TRBV5-5|-
TGTGCCAGCAGCTTGGTTAGTAAGAACACTGAAGCTTTCTTT
CASSLVSKNTEAFF
>TRBJ2-7|once|TRBV2|TRBD2
TGTGCCAGCAGCGGGACTAGCGGGAGCATAGACGAGCAGTACTTC
CASSGTSGSIDEQYF
>TRBJ1-1|-|TRBV28|-
TGTGCCAGCAGTTTATCGGGGTTACTGGAAGCTTTCTTT
CASSLSGLLEAFF
>TRBJ2-3|-|TRBV5-1|TRBD2
TGCGCCAGCAGCTTATTCACGGGCATGGGGGGGACTGGCACAGATACGCAGTATTTT
CASSLFTGMGGTGTDTQYF
>TRBJ1-1|-|TRBV19|TRBD1
TGTGCCAGTAGAAGGTTGACAGGGGATATTGGCACTGAAGCTTTCTTT
CASRRLTGDIGTEAFF
>TRBJ1-1|-|TRBV28|-
TGTGCCAGCAGTTTTGGATTTGGGGCAGGGGAAACTGAAGCTTTCTTT
CASSFGFGAGETEAFF
>TRBJ2-1|-|TRBV6-6|TRBD2
TGTGCCAGCAGTCGGGGCGGGGGGCCGTTCTTC
CASSRGGGPFF
>TRBJ2-1|-|TRBV7-9|TRBD2
TGTGCCAGCAGCTTCGGGTCGGCTAGCGGGATAGGTGAGCAGTTCTTC
CASSFGSASGIGEQFF
>TRBJ2-3|-|TRBV5-1|-
TGCGCCAGCAGCCCCACGGACAGCTTCACAGATACGCAGTATTTT
CASSPTDSFTDTQYF
>TRBJ1-2|once|TRBV9|-
TGTGCCAGCAGGTGCACGAGGGGGACGGACTATGGCTACACCTTC
CASRCTRGTDYGYTF
>TRBJ1-3|-|TRBV9|-
TGTGCCAGCAGCGTACAGGCCTCTGGAAACACCATATATTTT
CASSVQASGNTIYF
>TRBJ1-5|once|TRBV30|-
TGTGCCTGGAGTGAGACAGGATGGGGCAAGCCCCAGCATTTT
CAWSETGWGKPQHF
>TRBJ1-2|-|TRBV11-2|TRBD1
TGTGCCAGCAGCCCTCCGAGACAGGGGGCTTGGGATGGCTACACCTTC
CASSPPRQGAWDGYTF
>TRBJ2-2|-|TRBV5-1|TRBD1
TGCGCCAGCAGCTTGGCCGCAGGGGGCACCGGGGAGCTGTTTTTT
CASSLAAGGTGELFF
>TRBJ2-2|-|TRBV5-4|-
TGTGCCAGCAGCTTGGAACTAGGCGGCACCGGGGAGCTGTTTTTT
CASSLELGGTGELFF
>TRBJ2-6|-|TRBV13|-
TGTGCCAGCACCCCCGCGGGGGCCAACGTCCTGACTTTC
CASTPAGANVLTF
>TRBJ2-7|-|TRBV30|-
TGTGCCTGGAGTGGGGGGGTCTACGAGCAGTACTTC
CAWSGGVYEQYF
>TRBJ1-2|-|TRBV19|-
TGTGCCAGTTGGAAGGATGGAGGATACGGCTACACCTTC
CASWKDGGYGYTF
>TRBJ2-3|-|TRBV6-5|-
TGTGCCAGCAGTCTTACGGGAAGCACAGATACGCAGTATTTT
CASSLTGSTDTQYF
>TRBJ2-5|-|TRBV19|-
TGTGCCAGTAGAGTTGGCAATGAAGAGACCCAGTACTTC
CASRVGNEETQYF
>TRBJ2-2|-|TRBV7-9|-
TGTGCCAGCAGCTTGACTCTCCTCCGTCGCGGTGGCACCGGGGAGCTGTTTTTT
CASSLTLLRRGGTGELFF
>TRBJ1-1|-|TRBV10-3|TRBD1
TGTGCCACGAGGACAGGGATGAACACTGAAGCTTTCTTT
CATRTGMNTEAFF
>TRBJ2-5|-|TRBV5-4|-
TGTGCCAGCAGGCACCTCAGCTTCTCGGGAGAGACCCAGTACTTC
CASRHLSFSGETQYF
>TRBJ2-3|-|TRBV5-4|TRBD2
TGTGCCAGCAGCCACACTAGCGGGAGCCCAGATACGCAGTATTTT
CASSHTSGSPDTQYF
>TRBJ1-3|-|TRBV13|-
TGTGCCAGCAGCGGAAGGACAGTCTCTGGAAACACCATATATTTT
CASSGRTVSGNTIYF
>TRBJ1-2|-|TRBV29-1|-
TGCAGCGTTGAAGATCAGTGGTATGGCTACACCTTC
CSVEDQWYGYTF
>TRBJ1-2|-|TRBV7-2|TRBD1
TGTGCCAGCAGCTCGACCTCGGGACAGAACTATGGCTACACCTTC
CASSSTSGQNYGYTF
>TRBJ2-5|-|TRBV11-3|-
TGTGCCAGCAGCTCCGTGGAGGCTACAGAAGAGACCCAGTACTTC
CASSSVEATEETQYF
>TRBJ1-1|-|TRBV5-1|-
TGCGCCAGCAGCTTGGACAGGTACACTGAAGCTTTCTTT
CASSLDRYTEAFF
>TRBJ1-2|-|TRBV7-2|TRBD1
TGTGCCAGCAGCCCGGCAGGGGGCAACTATGGCTACACCTTC
CASSPAGGNYGYTF
>TRBJ1-5|-|TRBV6-1|TRBD1
TGTGCCAGCAGTGGGGACAGGGGAATCAATCAGCCCCAGCATTTT
CASSGDRGINQPQHF
>TRBJ1-1|-|TRBV7-9|-
TGTGCCACCTCCGGGACACTGAACACTGAAGCTTTCTTT
CATSGTLNTEAFF
>TRBJ1-4|-|TRBV19|-
TGTGCCAGTAGAGGCACGCGGGGAGGAAGATTTAATGAAAAACTGTTTTTT
CASRGTRGGRFNEKLFF
>TRBJ1-2|-|TRBV11-2|TRBD1
TGTGCCAGCAGCCGAGGACAGGGAATTACCATCGGTTATGGCTACACCTTC
CASSRGQGITIGYGYTF
>TRBJ1-5|-|TRBV10-3|-
TGTGCCATCAGTGAATACCAGGGTGGCAATCAGCCCCAGCATTTT
CAISEYQGGNQPQHF
>TRBJ2-3|-|TRBV13|TRBD2
TGTGCCAGCAGCTCTAGCGGGTCTAGCACAGATACGCAGTATTTT
CASSSSGSSTDTQYF
>TRBJ2-5|-|TRBV29-1|TRBD1
TGCAGCGCCAGAATGTGGGACAGTCAAGAGACCCAGTACTTC
CSARMWDSQETQYF
>TRBJ2-1|once|TRBV10-2|-
TGCGCCAGCAGTGATGGCTGGGACAAGTACAATGAGCAGTTCTTC
CASSDGWDKYNEQFF
>TRBJ1-3|-|TRBV6-1|-
TGTGCCAGCAGTGTTGGTGAACTCGGAAACACCATATATTTT
CASSVGELGNTIYF
>TRBJ2-1|few|TRBV6-4|-
TGTGCCAGCAGTGAGTCGGGAGTTGCTGAGCAGTTCTTC
CASSESGVAEQFF
>TRBJ2-1|once|TRBV14|-
TGTGCCAGCAGCCTCAGTGACACCTACAATGAGCAGTTCTTC
CASSLSDTYNEQFF
>TRBJ2-5|-|TRBV14|TRBD1
TGTGCCAGCAGCCAACGAAGGACAGGGTACCAAGAGACCCAGTACTTC
CASSQRRTGYQETQYF
>TRBJ1-3|-|TRBV7-9|-
TGTGCCAGCGGGATCGGACAGAACTCTGGAAACACCATATATTTT
CASGIGQNSGNTIYF
>TRBJ2-1|-|TRBV14|TRBD2
TGTGCCAGCAGACCAACTAGCGGAAAATACAATGAGCAGTTCTTC
CASRPTSGKYNEQFF
>TRBJ2-3|-|TRBV10-2|TRBD2
TGCGCCAGCAGTAGGACTAGAGCTTCGGATACGCAGTATTTT
CASSRTRASDTQYF
>TRBJ1-1|-|TRBV28|-
TGTGCCAGCAGTTCCCTGCCGGGCGGGGTCTTT
CASSSLPGGVF
>TRBJ1-5|once|TRBV7-8|TRBD1
TGTGCCAGCAGCGTCCGGGACAGGCCTAATCAGCCCCAGCATTTT
CASSVRDRPNQPQHF
>TRBJ1-2|once|TRBV5-6|-
TGTGCCAGCAGCTTGATACCCGCGGAGTATGGCTACACCTTC
CASSLIPAEYGYTF
>TRBJ1-2|-|TRBV23-1|-
TGCGCCAGCAGTCAATCCGATCAGGCCTCCGATGGCTACACCTTC
CASSQSDQASDGYTF
>TRBJ2-1|-|TRBV5-1|TRBD1
TGCGCCAGCAGCTCGGATGGACAGGGGGCTAGGAGCTCCTACAATGAGCAGTTCTTC
CASSSDGQGARSSYNEQFF
>TRBJ1-5|-|TRBV19|TRBD1
TGTGCCAGCGGTGGACAGGGGAATAATCAGCCCCAGCATTTT
CASGGQGNNQPQHF
>TRBJ1-5|-|TRBV7-2|-
TGTGCCAGCAGCCGGGACCAGGGGCGTCTAGATCAGCCCCAGCATTTT
CASSRDQGRLDQPQHF
>TRBJ1-1|-|TRBV5-6|-
TGTGCCAGCAGCTTGTATCTAACAGAGAACACTGAAGCTTTCTTT
CASSLYLTENTEAFF
>TRBJ2-7|-|TRBV29-1|TRBD1
TGCAGCGTCGGTGGGGAAGGACAGGCTCCCCCTTACGAGCAGTACTTC
CSVGGEGQAPPYEQYF
>TRBJ2-7|-|TRBV2|TRBD1
TGTGCCAGCAGCGCAGACAGGGGAGGCTCCTACGAGCAGTACTTC
CASSADRGGSYEQYF
>TRBJ2-7|-|TRBV9|TRBD2
TGTGCCAGCAGCGTAGACACTAGCGGGAGTTACGAGCAGTACTTC
CASSVDTSGSYEQYF
>TRBJ2-7|-|TRBV5-6|-
TGTGCCAGCAGCTTAGATGCGGACTACTACGAGCAGTACTTC
CASSLDADYYEQYF
>TRBJ2-7|-|TRBV27|-
TGTGCCAGCAGTTTATTCCCGGGAGCGGAGGTCTACGAGCAGTACTTC
CASSLFPGAEVYEQYF
>TRBJ2-7|-|TRBV5-8|-
TGTGCCAGCAGCATCCGACAGGTCTCCTACGAGCAGTACTTC
CASSIRQVSYEQYF